This TCR beta chain was identified in a study of blood T cell repertoires in COVID-19. As for the study in general: Nucleic acid was either cDNA or gDNA, and it came from T cells, B-cell-depleted T cells, or PBMCs.

The CDR3 is 14 residues long. Trimming shortened V by 5 bases and J by 8 bases, and 16 bases separated the two germline ends. Germline loops: CDR1 LGHDT, CDR2 YNNKEL (reference sequence). Method: immunoSEQ multiplex PCR; TCRdb's copy keeps in-frame clones and lacks some. The sample yields about 120,000 clones, roughly four fifths seen once. What was sequenced was peripheral blood. The rearrangement joins TRBV3-1 (or the pseudogene TRBV3-2) to TRBJ2-1, with D possibly matching TRBD2 (5 bases). This clonotype was obtained from a human donor in a cohort sampled during active COVID-19. The CDR3 sequence is CASSAMPGSDEQFF. CDR3 nucleotides: TGTGCCAGCAGCGCCATGCCGGGGTCTGATGAGCAGTTCTTC.